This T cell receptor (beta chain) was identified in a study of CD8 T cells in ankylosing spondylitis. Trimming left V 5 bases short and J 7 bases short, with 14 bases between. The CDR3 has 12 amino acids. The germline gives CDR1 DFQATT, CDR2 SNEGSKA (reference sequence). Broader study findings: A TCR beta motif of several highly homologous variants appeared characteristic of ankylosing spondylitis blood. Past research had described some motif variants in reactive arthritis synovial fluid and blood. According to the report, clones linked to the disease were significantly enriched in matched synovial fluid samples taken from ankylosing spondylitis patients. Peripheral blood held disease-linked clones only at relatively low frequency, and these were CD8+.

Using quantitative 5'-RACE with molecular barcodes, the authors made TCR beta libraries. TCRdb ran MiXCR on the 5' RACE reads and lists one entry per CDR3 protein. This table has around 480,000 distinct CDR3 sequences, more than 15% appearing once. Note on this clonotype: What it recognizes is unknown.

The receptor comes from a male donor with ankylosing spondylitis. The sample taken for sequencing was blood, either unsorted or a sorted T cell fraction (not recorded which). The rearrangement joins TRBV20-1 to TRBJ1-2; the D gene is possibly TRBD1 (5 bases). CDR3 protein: CSAFGAGRGYTF. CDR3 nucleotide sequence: TGCAGTGCTTTCGGGGCAGGTCGTGGCTACACCTTC.